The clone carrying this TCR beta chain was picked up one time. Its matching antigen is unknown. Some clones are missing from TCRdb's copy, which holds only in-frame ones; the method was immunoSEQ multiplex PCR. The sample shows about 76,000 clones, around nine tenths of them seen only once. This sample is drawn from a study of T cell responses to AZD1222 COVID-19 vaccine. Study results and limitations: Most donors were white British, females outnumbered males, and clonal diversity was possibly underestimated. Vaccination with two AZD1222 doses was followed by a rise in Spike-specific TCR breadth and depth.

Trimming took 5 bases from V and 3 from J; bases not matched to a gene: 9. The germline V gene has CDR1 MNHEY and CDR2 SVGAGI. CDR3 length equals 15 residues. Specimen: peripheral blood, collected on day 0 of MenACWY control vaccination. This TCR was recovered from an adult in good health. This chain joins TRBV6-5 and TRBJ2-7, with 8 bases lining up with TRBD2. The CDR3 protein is CASSRIPGTSYEQYF. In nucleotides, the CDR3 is TGTGCCAGCAGTCGAATCCCCGGGACTAGCTACGAGCAGTACTTC.